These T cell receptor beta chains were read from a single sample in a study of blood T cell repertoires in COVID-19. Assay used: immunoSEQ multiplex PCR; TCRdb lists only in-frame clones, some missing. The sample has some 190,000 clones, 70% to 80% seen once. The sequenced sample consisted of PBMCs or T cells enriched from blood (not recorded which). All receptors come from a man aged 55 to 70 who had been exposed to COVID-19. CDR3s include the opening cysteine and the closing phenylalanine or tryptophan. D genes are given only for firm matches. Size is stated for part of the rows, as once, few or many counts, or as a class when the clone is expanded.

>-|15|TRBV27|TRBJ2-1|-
TGTGCCAGCAGTTTAATCACAGGGACGGTAGGTGAGCAGTTCTTC
CASSLITGTVGEQFF
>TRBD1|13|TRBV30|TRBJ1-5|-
TGTGCCTGGAGTGCCCAGGGGGGTCAGCCCCAGCATTTT
CAWSAQGGQPQHF
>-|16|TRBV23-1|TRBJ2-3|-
TGCGCCAGCAGTCAATCGAGGGGCAGGGGGGAAGATACGCAGTATTTT
CASSQSRGRGEDTQYF
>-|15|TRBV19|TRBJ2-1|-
TGTGCCAGTAGTAGGGCGACGTCTTCCTACAATGAGCAGTTCTTC
CASSRATSSYNEQFF
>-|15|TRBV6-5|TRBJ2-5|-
TGTGCCAGCAGTACGACGACTAGGCCCCAAGAGACCCAGTACTTC
CASSTTTRPQETQYF
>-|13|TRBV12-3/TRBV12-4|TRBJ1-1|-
TGTGCCAGCAGCCCGGGACATCCTTGGTCGGCTTTCTTT
CASSPGHPWSAFF
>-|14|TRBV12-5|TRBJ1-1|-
TGTGCTAGTGGTTTGGGACAGGCGGCCACTGAAGCTTTCTTT
CASGLGQAATEAFF
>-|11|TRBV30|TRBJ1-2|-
TGTGCCTGGACCCCGGGCTATGGCTACACCTTC
CAWTPGYGYTF
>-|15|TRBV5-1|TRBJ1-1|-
TGCGCCAGCAGCTTGACCCAAGGGGGAAGGGGTGAAGCTTTCTTT
CASSLTQGGRGEAFF
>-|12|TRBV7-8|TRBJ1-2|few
TGTGCCAGCAGCTTAGCTCCCGGGGAGTACACCTTC
CASSLAPGEYTF
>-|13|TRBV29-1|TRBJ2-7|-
TGCAGCGTGTGGGGGGGCTCCTCCTACGAGCAGTACTTC
CSVWGGSSYEQYF
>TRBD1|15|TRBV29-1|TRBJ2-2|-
TGCAGCGTTGGCCCCGGACAGGGGCTCACCGGGGAGCTGTTTTTT
CSVGPGQGLTGELFF
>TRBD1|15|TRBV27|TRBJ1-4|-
TGTGCCAGCAGTCCCCGACAGGGGGCGTCGGGAAAACTGTTTTTT
CASSPRQGASGKLFF
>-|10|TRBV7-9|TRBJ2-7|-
TGTGCCAGCGAGGCCTACGAGCAGTACTTC
CASEAYEQYF